This T cell receptor (beta chain) was recorded in a study of T cells in Graves' hyperthyroidism and ophthalmopathy. This clonotype was seen ten or more times. Its specificity is unknown. The study's findings and limits: Stable hyperthyroidism was separated from ophthalmopathy by a model based on 13 V-J features. A median about 6.2 months before onset, the model predicted ophthalmopathy. Among thyroid clonotypes expanded above 0.001, most also appeared in blood.

TCR beta CDR3 sequences were amplified from RNA transcripts. Researchers ran a first-round RT-PCR on the TCR CDR3 using the HTBI primer set. TCRdb itself ran the multiplex PCR reads through MiXCR, one entry per CDR3 protein. Altogether hundreds of thousands of distinct CDR3 sequences are present, about 16% being singletons, with the ten largest covering 2.5% to 4%. Investigators excluded patients with uncontrolled infection, other autoimmune disease, pregnancy or lactation. The CDR3 has 13 amino acids. The germline V gene has CDR1 ENHRY and CDR2 SYGVKD. V was trimmed by 5 bases and J by 7 bases, leaving 11 bases between them.

The sample was blood. The receptor comes from a woman aged 35 to 49 with Graves' ophthalmopathy. V is TRBV10-3 and J is TRBJ1-4; the D is unclear. The CDR3 reads CAISYGRGEKLFF. CDR3 DNA sequence: TGTGCCATCAGTTATGGACGGGGTGAAAAACTGTTTTTT.